This entry lists 25 T cell receptor beta chains sequenced from one sample in a study of T-cell reconstitution after alpha-beta-depleted transplantation in children. This sample's TCRbeta library carried unique molecular identifier barcodes. TCRdb fed the PCR reads into MiXCR, producing one record per CDR3 protein. The data contain some 500,000 distinct CDR3 sequences, 30% to 35% of them singletons. Material: PBMCs from the stem cell graft donor, obtained from the stem cell graft. Receptors were obtained from a human donor who donated a stem cell graft to a child with aplastic anemia.

This clonotype was recorded a few times. V gene TRBV6-2 or TRBV6-3 combines with J gene TRBJ2-6; TRBD1 might be the D (6 bases). The CDR3 runs to 19 residues. Trimming left V 5 bases short and J 0 bases short, with 20 bases between. The germline V gene has CDR1 MNHEY and CDR2 SVGEGT. DNA for the CDR3: TGTGCCAGCAGTAACCTCGGACAGACCACGGACTCTGGGGCCAACGTCCTGACTTTC. As protein: CASSNLGQTTDSGANVLTF.

On this clonotype itself: This may come from a read error, since a much larger clone is one base off. The gene calls are TRBV6-5 and TRBJ1-1, with D hard to call. CDR3 length: 15 residues. The V gene's germline CDR1 is MNHEY and CDR2 SVGAGI. The CDR3 sequence is CASSYSIGRNTQAFF. The DNA for the CDR3 is TGTGCCAGCAGTTACTCTATCGGAAGGAACACTCAAGCTTTCTTT.

The V call is TRBV20-1, the J call TRBJ2-1; 14 bases line up with TRBD2. CDR1 and CDR2 from the germline V gene are DFQATT and SNEGSKA (reference sequence). CDR3 size: 16 residues. V lost 6 bases to trimming and J lost 1 base; unmatched junction nucleotides: 5. The CDR3 loop reads CSALGLAGGSYNEQFF. The CDR3, as DNA: TGCAGTGCCCTCGGACTAGCGGGAGGTTCCTACAATGAGCAGTTCTTC.

The CDR3 reads CASRGGPGANVLTF. In nucleotides, the CDR3 is TGTGCCAGCAGAGGGGGCCCTGGGGCCAACGTCCTGACTTTC. This chain connects TRBV6-2 or TRBV6-3 to TRBJ2-6; 7 bases agree with TRBD1. CDR1 MNHEY and CDR2 SVGEGT come from the germline V gene. Germline trimming cut 6 bases from V and 2 bases from J; bases unmatched to any gene: 1. The CDR3 is 14 amino acids.

The rearrangement uses TRBV21-1 and TRBJ2-3; TRBD2, as called in the table, went unchecked against the DNA. TRBV21-1 is classified as a pseudogene. The CDR3 length is 16 residues. In nucleotides, the CDR3 is TGTGCCAGCAGCAAAGCCGGCAGGGTACGGGCAGATACGCAGTATTTT. Amino acid sequence: CASSKAGRVRADTQYF.

The sample holds a few counts of this clonotype. The chain joins TRBV20-1 to TRBJ1-6; D remains ambiguous. The CDR3 extends over 17 amino acids. Germline V lookup: CDR1 DFQATT, CDR2 SNEGSKA (reference sequence). V lost 6 bases to trimming and J lost 8 bases, with 26 bases between them. The chain's CDR3 is CSADRRAEGPSDSPLHF. The CDR3 region has the DNA TGCAGTGCAGACCGTCGGGCGGAGGGCCCTTCGGATTCACCCCTCCACTTT.

This chain uses TRBV5-1 with TRBJ2-2, with 11 bases that match TRBD1. CDR3 length equals 18 residues. The ends lost 0 bases at V and 4 bases at J; junction bases unmatched: 8. Germline-derived CDR1 and CDR2 are SGHRS and YFSETQ. The CDR3 nucleotides read TGCGCCAGCAGCTTGGCCCCCGTGGGGACAGGGGGCACCGGGGAGCTGTTTTTT. It specifies CASSLAPVGTGGTGELFF.

The chain uses TRBV5-6 and TRBJ2-7; a weak D match, TRBD1 (5 bases). Germline CDR1 and CDR2: SGHDT and YYEEEE. The CDR3 length is 16 residues. The germline V and J ends were trimmed by 2 bases and 1 base, with 16 bases remaining between them. The DNA for the CDR3 is TGTGCCAGCAGCTTTTACACAGGTACGAGTTCCTACGAGCAGTACGTC. Its protein is CASSFYTGTSSYEQYV.

The count of this clonotype is one. The J gene is TRBJ2-1, the V gene TRBV29-1; the match to TRBD2 covers 16 bases. The germline V gene has CDR1 SQVTM and CDR2 ANQGSEA. There are 21 residues in the CDR3. V lost 4 bases and J lost 7; bases outside the gene matches: 22. The CDR3 is CSVVPSFHGTSGRALVNEQFF. DNA for the CDR3: TGCAGCGTTGTTCCCTCATTTCACGGGACTAGCGGGAGGGCCCTAGTTAATGAGCAGTTCTTC.

This clonotype was seen only a few times. The CDR3 spells CASSVPSGSYNEQFF. CDR3 in DNA: TGTGCCAGCAGCGTGCCTAGCGGGAGTTACAATGAGCAGTTCTTC. The gene calls are TRBV9 and TRBJ2-1; TRBD2 matches 10 bases. J lost 4 bases, V lost 2 bases, and 3 bases had no gene match. Germline V lookup: CDR1 SGDLS, CDR2 YYNGEE. The CDR3 totals 15 residues. Drawing the rest from reference TRBV9 and TRBJ2-1, the complete variable domain is DSGVTQTPKHLITATGQRVTLRCSPRSGDLSVYWYQQSLDQGLQFLIQYYNGEERAKGNILERFSAQQFPDLHSELNLSSLELGDSALYFCASSVPSGSYNEQFFGPGTRLTVL.

Details on this clonotype: The junction does not match germline at one end; this may be a read error. CDR3 DNA sequence: TGCAGTGCTAGAGATGAAAGACACCCCTACGAACAGTACTTC. Amino acids: CSARDERHPYEQYF. V usage is TRBV20-1 and J usage is TRBJ2-7; D is undetermined. The CDR3 totals 14 residues. Germline CDR1 and CDR2: DFQATT and SNEGSKA (reference sequence).

The chain has TRBV11-2 and TRBJ2-1, with D hard to call. V lost 5 bases and J 5 bases, leaving 13 bases between the germline ends. The CDR3 length is 14 residues. Germline-derived CDR1 and CDR2 are SGHAT and FQNNGV. This CDR3 is CASSARRANNEQFF. The CDR3 DNA reads TGTGCCAGCAGCGCACGAAGGGCGAACAATGAGCAGTTCTTC.

The gene calls are TRBV18 and TRBJ2-3, with 7 bases fitting TRBD1. There are 17 residues in the CDR3. V trimming: 0 bases; J trimming: 5 bases; junction bases outside the gene matches: 11. Germline V gives CDR1 KGHSH, CDR2 LQKENI. In DNA form, the CDR3 reads TGTGCCAGCTCACCACCCGACAGGGCACGGTTTGGAGATACGCAGTATTTT. Translating gives CASSPPDRARFGDTQYF.

This chain joins TRBV19 and TRBJ1-5; D is unclear. Germline CDR1 and CDR2: LNHDA and SQIVND (reference sequence). The CDR3 is 15 amino acids. Between the trimmed V and J ends, which lost 6 bases and 1 base, there was a span of 13 bases. CDR3 amino acids: CASRPAGVSNQPQHF. CDR3 nucleotide sequence: TGTGCCAGTAGGCCGGCCGGGGTCAGCAATCAGCCCCAGCATTTT.

This clonotype came up a few times. J is TRBJ2-5 and V is TRBV30, with TRBD1 matching 9 bases. V gave up 6 bases and J gave up 6 bases; unmatched junction bases: 11. The germline V gene has CDR1 GTSNPN and CDR2 SVGIG (reference sequence). The CDR3 is made up of 14 amino acids. The CDR3 DNA follows: TGTGCCTGCACAAAAGGACAGGGGAGGAAGACCCAGTACTTC. Translating gives CACTKGQGRKTQYF.

The chain joins TRBV6-1 to TRBJ2-7; D is ambiguous. This CDR3 comprises 13 residues. Per germline, CDR1 MNHNS and CDR2 SASEGT. The V gene lost 8 bases and the J gene lost 2 bases, with 13 bases spanning the gap. Here the CDR3 reads CASSETPTYEQYV. CDR3 DNA sequence: TGTGCCAGCTCCGAGACGCCAACCTACGAGCAGTACGTC.

V usage is TRBV20-1 and J usage is TRBJ1-5, with unresolved D. Germline V CDR1 and CDR2: DFQATT, SNEGSKA (reference sequence). Trimming shortened V by 0 bases and J by 7 bases, and 4 bases separated the two germline ends. This CDR3 is 11 amino acids long. CDR3 DNA sequence: TGCAGTGCTAGAGATGGCCAGCCCCAGCATTTT. Protein product: CSARDGQPQHF.

This clonotype has only a few counts. CDR3 nucleotides: TGCAGCGCCGGACAGGGTCTTGGGGCTTTCTTT. Translating gives CSAGQGLGAFF. This chain joins TRBV29-1 and TRBJ1-1; 8 nucleotides match TRBD1. Trimming cost V 7 bases and J 11 bases; bases outside gene matches: 9. CDR3 size: 11 residues. The V gene's germline CDR1 is SQVTM and CDR2 ANQGSEA.

This clonotype was seen a single time. The chain has TRBV7-7 and TRBJ2-3; D perhaps matches TRBD2 (5 bases). Trimming took 1 base from V and 6 from J, leaving 11 bases between them. The CDR3 runs 14 residues. Germline V lookup: CDR1 SSHAT, CDR2 FNYEAQ (reference sequence). This CDR3 reads CASSLGTAGDTQYF. The CDR3 bases are TGTGCCAGCAGCTTAGGAACTGCGGGTGATACGCAGTATTTT.

CDR3 loop: CASSYSRPTYEQYF. The CDR3 bases are TGTGCCAGCAGTTACTCAAGGCCTACCTACGAGCAGTACTTC. J is TRBJ2-7 and V is TRBV6-2 or TRBV6-3, with D uncertain. V was pared by 0 bases and J by 2 bases, with 8 bases between. Germline V CDR1 and CDR2: MNHEY, SVGEGT. This CDR3 region has 14 residues.

This clonotype was observed a handful of times. The chain employs TRBV27 and TRBJ2-1; 9 positions match TRBD2. Germline assignment: CDR1 MNHEY and CDR2 SMNVEV (reference sequence). The length of the CDR3 is 15 residues. With 4 bases clipped from V and 7 bases from J, the junction kept 8 bases outside the gene matches. The DNA of the CDR3 is TGTGCCAGCAGTTCCGGAGCGGGAGGCCTGAATGAGCAGTTCTTC. It specifies CASSSGAGGLNEQFF.

This clonotype was found many times. The chain couples TRBV7-3 to TRBJ2-1; 13 nucleotides line up with TRBD2. Unmatched junction bases numbered 5, after V lost 5 bases and J lost 7 bases. CDR3 length equals 15 residues. The germline V gene encodes CDR1 SGHTA and CDR2 FQGTGA. The CDR3 region has the DNA TGTGCCAGCAGCGGGACTAGCGGGAATGAGAATGAGCAGTTCTTC. This translates into CASSGTSGNENEQFF.

V and J are TRBV6-5 and TRBJ1-2; 9 nucleotides agree with TRBD1. V shed 3 bases, J shed 5 bases, and the junction held 4 bases outside the gene matches. CDR1 and CDR2 (germline): MNHEY, SVGAGI. The CDR3 has 14 amino acids. The CDR3 bases are TGTGCCAGCAGTTATGCCGGGACAGGGTATGGCTACACCTTC. Protein: CASSYAGTGYGYTF.

This chain connects TRBV20-1 to TRBJ1-2; weak D call: TRBD1 (5 bases). V was pared by 6 bases and J by 0 bases, with 8 bases between. The CDR3 runs to 12 residues. Germline V gene data show CDR1 as DFQATT and CDR2 as SNEGSKA (reference sequence). CDR3: CSARDSNYGYTF. The CDR3 nucleotides are TGCAGTGCCCGGGACTCTAACTATGGCTACACCTTC.

This chain joins TRBV5-5 and TRBJ2-1; D ambiguous. Trimming left V 6 bases short and J 3 bases short, with 10 bases between. Germline V gene data show CDR1 as SGHKS and CDR2 as YYEKEE (reference sequence). The CDR3 is 13 residues long. The CDR3 protein is CASTKIYYNEQFF. The CDR3 bases are TGTGCCAGCACTAAGATATACTACAATGAGCAGTTCTTC.